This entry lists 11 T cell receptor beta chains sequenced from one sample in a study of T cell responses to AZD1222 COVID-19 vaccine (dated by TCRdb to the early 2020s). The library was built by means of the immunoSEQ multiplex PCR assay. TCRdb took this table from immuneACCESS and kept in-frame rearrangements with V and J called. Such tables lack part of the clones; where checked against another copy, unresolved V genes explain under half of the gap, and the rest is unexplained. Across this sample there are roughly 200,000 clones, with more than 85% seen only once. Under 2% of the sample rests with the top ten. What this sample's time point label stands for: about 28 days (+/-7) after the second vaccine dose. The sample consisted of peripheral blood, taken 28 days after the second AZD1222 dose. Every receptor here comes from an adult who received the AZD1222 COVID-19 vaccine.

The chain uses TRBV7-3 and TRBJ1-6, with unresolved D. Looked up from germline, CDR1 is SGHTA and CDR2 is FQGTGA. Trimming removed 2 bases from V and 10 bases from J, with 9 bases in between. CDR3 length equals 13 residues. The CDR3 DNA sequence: TGTGCCAGCAGCTTAGGGGTTTCGTCACCCCTCCACTTT. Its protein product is CASSLGVSSPLHF. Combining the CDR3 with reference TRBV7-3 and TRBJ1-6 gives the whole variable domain GAGVSQTPSNKVTEKGKYVELRCDPISGHTALYWYRQSLGQGPEFLIYFQGTGAADDSGLPNDRFFAVRPEGSVSTLKIQRTERGDSAVYLCASSLGVSSPLHFGNGTRLTVT.

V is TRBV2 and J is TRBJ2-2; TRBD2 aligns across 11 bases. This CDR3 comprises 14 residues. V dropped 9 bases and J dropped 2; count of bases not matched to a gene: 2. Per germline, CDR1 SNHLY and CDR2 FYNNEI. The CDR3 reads CARGTSGNTGELFF. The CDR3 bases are TGTGCCAGAGGGACTAGCGGAAACACCGGGGAGCTGTTTTTT.

CDR3: CASSLVIGQPAFF. The CDR3 DNA sequence: TGTGCCAGCAGCTTAGTGATCGGACAGCCGGCTTTCTTT. This chain links TRBV11-3 with TRBJ1-1; perhaps TRBD1 as D (6 bases). CDR1 is SGHNT, CDR2 YENEEA, per germline. V dropped 1 base and J dropped 11 bases, with 14 bases sitting between them. The CDR3 sequence is 13 residues long.

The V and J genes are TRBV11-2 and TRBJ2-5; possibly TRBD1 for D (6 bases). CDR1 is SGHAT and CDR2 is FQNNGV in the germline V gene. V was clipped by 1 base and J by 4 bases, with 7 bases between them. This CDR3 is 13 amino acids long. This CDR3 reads CASSLGGGETQYF. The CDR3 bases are TGTGCCAGCAGCTTAGGAGGGGGAGAGACCCAGTACTTC.

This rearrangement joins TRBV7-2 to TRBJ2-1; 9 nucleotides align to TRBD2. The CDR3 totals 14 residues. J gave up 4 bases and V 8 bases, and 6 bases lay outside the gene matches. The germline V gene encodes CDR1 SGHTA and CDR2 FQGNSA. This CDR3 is CASGRLAGYNEQFF. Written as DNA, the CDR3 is TGTGCCAGCGGCCGGCTAGCGGGGTACAATGAGCAGTTCTTC. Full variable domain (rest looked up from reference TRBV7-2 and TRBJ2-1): GAGVSQSPSNKVTEKGKDVELRCDPISGHTALYWYRQSLGQGLEFLIYFQGNSAPDKSGLPSDRFSAERTGGSVSTLTIQRTQQEDSAVYLCASGRLAGYNEQFFGPGTRLTVL.

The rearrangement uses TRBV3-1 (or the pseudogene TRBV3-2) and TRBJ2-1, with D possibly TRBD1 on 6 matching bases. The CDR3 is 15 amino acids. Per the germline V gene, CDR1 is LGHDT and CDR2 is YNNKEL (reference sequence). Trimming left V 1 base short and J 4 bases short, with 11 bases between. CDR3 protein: CASSQGTAIYNEQFF. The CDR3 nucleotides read TGTGCCAGCAGCCAAGGGACAGCCATTTACAATGAGCAGTTCTTC.

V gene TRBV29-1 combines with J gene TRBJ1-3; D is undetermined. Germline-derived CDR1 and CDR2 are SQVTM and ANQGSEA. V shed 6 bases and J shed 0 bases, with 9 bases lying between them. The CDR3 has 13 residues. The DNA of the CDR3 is TGCAGCGTCCCCACTAGCTCTGGAAACACCATATATTTT. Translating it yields CSVPTSSGNTIYF. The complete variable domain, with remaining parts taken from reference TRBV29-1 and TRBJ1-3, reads SAVISQKPSRDICQRGTSLTIQCQVDSQVTMMFWYRQQPGQSLTLIATANQGSEATYESGFVIDKFPISRPNLTFSTLTVSNMSPEDSSIYLCSVPTSSGNTIYFGEGSWLTVV.

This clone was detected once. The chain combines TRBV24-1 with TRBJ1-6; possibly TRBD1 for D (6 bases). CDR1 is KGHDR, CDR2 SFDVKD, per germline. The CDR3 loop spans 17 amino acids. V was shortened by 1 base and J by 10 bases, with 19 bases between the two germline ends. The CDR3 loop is CATSDLAWDTLRSPLHF. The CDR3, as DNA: TGTGCCACCAGTGATTTAGCCTGGGACACTCTCCGCTCACCCCTCCACTTT.

For the CDR3, the DNA is TGTGCCAGCTCACCACGAGAACGCGATTCCTACACCTTC. This codes for CASSPRERDSYTF. V is TRBV18 and J is TRBJ1-2; D remains unclear. Trimming removed 1 base at V and 10 bases at J, with 13 bases between. Germline V gives CDR1 KGHSH, CDR2 LQKENI. The CDR3 loop spans 13 amino acids.

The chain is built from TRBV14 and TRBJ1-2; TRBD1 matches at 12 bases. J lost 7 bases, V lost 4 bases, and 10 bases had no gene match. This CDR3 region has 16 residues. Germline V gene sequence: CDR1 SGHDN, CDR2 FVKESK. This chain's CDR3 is CASSPGRGQGASGYTF. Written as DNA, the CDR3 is TGTGCCAGCAGCCCGGGGAGGGGACAGGGGGCGTCTGGCTACACCTTC.

This CDR3 reads CASSVWRSSTDTQYF. In DNA, the CDR3 is TGTGCCAGCAGCGTATGGCGGTCTAGCACAGATACGCAGTATTTT. This chain links TRBV9 with TRBJ2-3, with D unclear. With 1 base removed from V and 0 bases from J, the gap between germline ends came to 9 bases. The CDR3 covers 15 residues. The V gene's germline CDR1 is SGDLS and CDR2 YYNGEE.